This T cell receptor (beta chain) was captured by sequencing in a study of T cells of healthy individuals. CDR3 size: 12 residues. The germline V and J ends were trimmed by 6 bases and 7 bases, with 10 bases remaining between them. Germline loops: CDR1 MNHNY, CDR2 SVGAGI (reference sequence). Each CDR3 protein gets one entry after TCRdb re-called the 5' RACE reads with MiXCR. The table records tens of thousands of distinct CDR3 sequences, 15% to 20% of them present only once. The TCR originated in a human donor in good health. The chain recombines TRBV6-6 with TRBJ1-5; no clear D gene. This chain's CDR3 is CASRHGEQPQHF. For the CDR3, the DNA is TGTGCCAGCAGGCATGGGGAACAGCCCCAGCATTTT.